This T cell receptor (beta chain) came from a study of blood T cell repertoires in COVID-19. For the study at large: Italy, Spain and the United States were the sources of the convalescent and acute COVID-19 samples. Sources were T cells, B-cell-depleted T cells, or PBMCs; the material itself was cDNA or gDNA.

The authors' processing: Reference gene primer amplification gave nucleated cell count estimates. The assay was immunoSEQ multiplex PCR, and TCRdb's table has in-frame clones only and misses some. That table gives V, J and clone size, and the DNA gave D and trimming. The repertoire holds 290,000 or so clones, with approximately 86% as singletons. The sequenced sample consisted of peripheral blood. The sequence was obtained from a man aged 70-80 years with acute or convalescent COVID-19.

CDR3: CASSPTKQETQYF. Written as DNA, the CDR3 is TGTGCCAGCAGCCCGACTAAGCAAGAGACCCAGTACTTC. The V call is TRBV3-1 (or the pseudogene TRBV3-2), the J call TRBJ2-5, with D tentatively TRBD2 (5 bases). Germline V gene data show CDR1 as LGHDT and CDR2 as YNNKEL (reference sequence). The V end lost 4 bases, the J end lost 2 bases, and 8 bases lay between the germline ends. The CDR3 consists of 13 residues.